What follows are 18 T cell receptor beta chains derived from one specimen sequenced in a study of cytomegalovirus exposure and HLA in healthy donors. PCR used 60 Vbeta primers and 13 Jbeta primers. Sequencing was performed with immunoSEQ multiplex PCR; in TCRdb, only in-frame clones are kept and a portion is missing. Altogether some 130,000 clones are present, around 70% being singletons, with the ten largest covering roughly 1.6%. The sequenced sample was PBMCs. The receptor source for this set is a man aged 30 to 39 in good health and CMV-seropositive.

Remarks on this clone: Because the CDR3's place on the DNA is in doubt, the DNA is left out and the CDR3 is given as listed by TCRdb. V gene TRBV29-1 combines with J gene TRBJ1-1; the table's D gene call, TRBD1, was not cross checked with the DNA. The CDR3 is 13 residues long, counting both termini. The V gene's germline CDR1 is SQVTM and CDR2 ANQGSEA. CDR3 sequence reads: CSVRARGNTEAFF.

This rearrangement joins TRBV7-2 to TRBJ1-2, with 7 bases aligning to TRBD1. CDR3 length: 14 amino acids. V lost 5 bases and J lost 7; bases outside the gene matches: 10. The germline CDR1 and CDR2 sequences are SGHTA and FQGNSA. CDR3 nucleotide sequence: TGTGCCAGCAGCCTACGACAGGGATTAGGTGGCTACACCTTC. Its protein is CASSLRQGLGGYTF. Supplemented by reference TRBV7-2 and TRBJ1-2, the full variable domain reads GAGVSQSPSNKVTEKGKDVELRCDPISGHTALYWYRQSLGQGLEFLIYFQGNSAPDKSGLPSDRFSAERTGGSVSTLTIQRTQQEDSAVYLCASSLRQGLGGYTFGSGTRLTVV.

In this sample, this clone turned up a few times. The chain combines TRBV7-2 with TRBJ2-7; D unclear. V lost 5 bases to trimming and J lost 3 bases, with 11 bases between them. Germline assignment: CDR1 SGHTA and CDR2 FQGNSA. There are 13 residues in the CDR3. Here the CDR3 reads CASSLYSRYEQYF. The DNA of the CDR3 is TGTGCCAGCAGCCTATACTCTCGCTACGAGCAGTACTTC.

The chain links TRBV21-1 to TRBJ1-2; the table assigns TRBD1, which was not confirmed against the DNA. TRBV21-1 is annotated as a pseudogene. There are 18 residues in the CDR3. The CDR3 region is CASSKAWGQSGFHYGYTF. Here the CDR3 DNA reads TGTGCCAGCAGCAAAGCCTGGGGACAGTCCGGGTTTCACTATGGCTACACCTTC.

The V gene is TRBV15, the J gene TRBJ2-3, with D possibly TRBD2 on 5 matching bases. There are 13 residues in the CDR3. Trimming pared 0 bases from V and 5 bases from J, leaving 6 bases between. Germline CDR1 is LNHNV and CDR2 is YYDKDF (reference sequence). CDR3 sequence reads: CATSRDREDTQYF. As DNA, the CDR3 is TGTGCCACCAGCAGAGATCGGGAAGATACGCAGTATTTT.

The rearrangement uses TRBV6-5 and TRBJ1-4; 8 bases align to TRBD1. Germline lookup yields CDR1 MNHEY and CDR2 SVGAGI. V lost 4 bases, J lost 8 bases, and 6 bases stayed unmatched. The CDR3 has 14 amino acids. DNA for the CDR3: TGTGCCAGCAGTTTACAGGGGGTACGGGAAAAACTGTTTTTT. Amino acids: CASSLQGVREKLFF.

This chain uses TRBV9 with TRBJ2-3; D not certain. This CDR3 is 15 amino acids long. Germline assignment: CDR1 SGDLS and CDR2 YYNGEE. Trimming left V 2 bases short and J 0 bases short, with 10 bases between. Here the CDR3 DNA reads TGTGCCAGCAGCGTCAGTCCCGTAAGCACAGATACGCAGTATTTT. Protein sequence: CASSVSPVSTDTQYF.

The chain links TRBV9 to TRBJ1-1; D gene unclear. CDR1 is SGDLS, CDR2 YYNGEE, per germline. The CDR3 has 15 residues. V lost 1 base and J 0 bases, leaving 10 bases between the germline ends. CDR3 DNA: TGTGCCAGCAGCGTAACCAGTTACATGAACACTGAAGCTTTCTTT. Translating it yields CASSVTSYMNTEAFF.

This chain uses TRBV6-1 with TRBJ2-7, with 10 bases identical to TRBD2. Germline V gene lookup returns CDR1 MNHNS and CDR2 SASEGT. Trimming at V came to 4 bases and at J to 0 bases, leaving 6 bases not matched to a gene. The CDR3 runs 16 residues. CDR3 amino acids: CASSGGLADISYEQYF. In DNA form, the CDR3 reads TGTGCCAGCAGTGGAGGACTAGCGGATATCTCCTACGAGCAGTACTTC.

The chain combines TRBV6-1 with TRBJ2-1; weak D call: TRBD2 (5 bases). The CDR3 length is 14 residues. Germline V gives CDR1 MNHNS, CDR2 SASEGT. V shed 5 bases and J shed 3 bases, with 11 bases lying between them. In DNA, the CDR3 is TGTGCCAGCAGTACTAGACTTCACTACAATGAGCAGTTCTTC. It yields the protein CASSTRLHYNEQFF.

This rearrangement joins TRBV9 to TRBJ1-2; D gene unclear. Trimming cost V 1 base and J 2 bases, with 3 bases left between them. Germline CDR1 is SGDLS and CDR2 is YYNGEE. The CDR3 is made up of 12 amino acids. CDR3 DNA: TGTGCCAGCAGCGTACAAAACTATGGCTACACCTTC. This encodes CASSVQNYGYTF.

This chain links TRBV7-2 with TRBJ2-1; TRBD2 agrees at 9 bases. Per the germline V gene, CDR1 is SGHTA and CDR2 is FQGNSA. This CDR3 is built from 16 residues. The ends lost 2 bases at V and 2 bases at J; junction bases unmatched: 4. CDR3 amino acids: CASSLLAGVTYNEQFF. CDR3 DNA: TGTGCCAGCAGCTTATTAGCGGGAGTGACCTACAATGAGCAGTTCTTC.

This clone was observed a few times. The CDR3 bases are TGCGCCAGCAGCTCACTTATCCGGACTAGCGGCGAGCAGTTCTTC. Residues: CASSSLIRTSGEQFF. The chain couples TRBV4-3 to TRBJ2-1; 10 positions match TRBD2. The CDR3 extends over 15 amino acids. Germline V gene data show CDR1 as LGHNA and CDR2 as YSLEER. J was trimmed by 10 bases and V by 5 bases; bases with no gene match: 11.

The rearrangement uses TRBV6-5 and TRBJ1-1, with D hard to call. The V end lost 4 bases, the J end lost 1 base, and 16 bases lay between the germline ends. Per germline, CDR1 MNHEY and CDR2 SVGAGI. CDR3 length: 16 residues. DNA of the CDR3: TGTGCCAGCAGTTCCTCCTTTGGACTCTGGAACACTGAAGCTTTCTTT. Its protein is CASSSSFGLWNTEAFF.

The chain carries TRBV7-6 and TRBJ2-2, with 10 positions matching TRBD2. Germline assignment: CDR1 SGHVS and CDR2 FNYEAQ. The CDR3 has 17 amino acids. With 5 bases clipped from V and 5 bases from J, the junction kept 11 bases outside the gene matches. The CDR3 coding sequence is TGTGCCAGCAGCACAGGAGCGGGAGGGCCGGGGACCGGGGAGCTGTTTTTT. Its protein is CASSTGAGGPGTGELFF. Supplemented by reference TRBV7-6 and TRBJ2-2, the full variable domain reads GAGVSQSPRYKVTKRGQDVALRCDPISGHVSLYWYRQALGQGPEFLTYFNYEAQQDKSGLPNDRFSAERPEGSISTLTIQRTEQRDSAMYRCASSTGAGGPGTGELFFGEGSRLTVL.

The V call is TRBV4-3, the J call TRBJ2-3; TRBD2 matches at 7 bases. CDR1 LGHNA and CDR2 YSLEER come from the germline V gene. J lost 1 base, V lost 4 bases, and 11 bases had no gene match. This CDR3 has 17 amino acids. The CDR3 loop reads CASSRRVAGAGTDTQYF. As DNA, the CDR3 is TGCGCCAGCAGCCGACGGGTCGCGGGAGCGGGCACAGATACGCAGTATTTT.

This chain uses TRBV5-5 with TRBJ1-2; 7 bases line up with TRBD1. Germline CDR1 reads SGHKS; CDR2 reads YYEKEE (reference sequence). J gave up 3 bases and V 4 bases, and 9 bases lay outside the gene matches. The CDR3 has 15 residues. The CDR3 region has the DNA TGTGCCAGCAGCCTGAGGACAGGAGCCCACTATGGCTACACCTTC. This codes for CASSLRTGAHYGYTF. Looking up the rest from reference TRBV5-5 and TRBJ1-2 gives the full variable domain: DAGVTQSPTHLIKTRGQQVTLRCSPISGHKSVSWYQQVLGQGPQFIFQYYEKEERGRGNFPDRFSARQFPNYSSELNVNALLLGDSALYLCASSLRTGAHYGYTFGSGTRLTVV.

The chain has TRBV5-1 and TRBJ2-7; possibly TRBD2 for D (6 bases). The CDR3 runs 13 residues. The germline V and J ends were trimmed by 7 bases and 2 bases, with 13 bases remaining between them. CDR1 SGHRS and CDR2 YFSETQ come from the germline V gene. The CDR3 region has the DNA TGCGCCAGCGCAAGACTAGAAACCTACGAGCAGTACTTC. Translation gives CASARLETYEQYF.